This T cell receptor beta chain was sequenced for a study of T cell responses to AZD1222 COVID-19 vaccine. Study findings and constraints: White British people made up most donors, females outnumbered males, and clonal diversity was possibly underestimated.

Per germline, CDR1 GTSNPN and CDR2 SVGIG (reference sequence). The CDR3 has 11 residues. With 4 bases removed from V and 6 bases from J, the gap between germline ends came to 6 bases. Profiling relied on immunoSEQ multiplex PCR, and the TCRdb table lists in-frame clones only, not all of them. The sample has 55,000 to 75,000 clones; around 84% are singletons. With regard to this clone: Antigen: not known.

Source: peripheral blood, taken on day 0 of AZD1222 vaccination. The V and J genes are TRBV30 and TRBJ2-2, with D unresolved. The TCR sequence derives from an adult in good health. This CDR3 is CAWTEPGELFF. CDR3 DNA: TGTGCCTGGACGGAACCCGGGGAGCTGTTTTTT.